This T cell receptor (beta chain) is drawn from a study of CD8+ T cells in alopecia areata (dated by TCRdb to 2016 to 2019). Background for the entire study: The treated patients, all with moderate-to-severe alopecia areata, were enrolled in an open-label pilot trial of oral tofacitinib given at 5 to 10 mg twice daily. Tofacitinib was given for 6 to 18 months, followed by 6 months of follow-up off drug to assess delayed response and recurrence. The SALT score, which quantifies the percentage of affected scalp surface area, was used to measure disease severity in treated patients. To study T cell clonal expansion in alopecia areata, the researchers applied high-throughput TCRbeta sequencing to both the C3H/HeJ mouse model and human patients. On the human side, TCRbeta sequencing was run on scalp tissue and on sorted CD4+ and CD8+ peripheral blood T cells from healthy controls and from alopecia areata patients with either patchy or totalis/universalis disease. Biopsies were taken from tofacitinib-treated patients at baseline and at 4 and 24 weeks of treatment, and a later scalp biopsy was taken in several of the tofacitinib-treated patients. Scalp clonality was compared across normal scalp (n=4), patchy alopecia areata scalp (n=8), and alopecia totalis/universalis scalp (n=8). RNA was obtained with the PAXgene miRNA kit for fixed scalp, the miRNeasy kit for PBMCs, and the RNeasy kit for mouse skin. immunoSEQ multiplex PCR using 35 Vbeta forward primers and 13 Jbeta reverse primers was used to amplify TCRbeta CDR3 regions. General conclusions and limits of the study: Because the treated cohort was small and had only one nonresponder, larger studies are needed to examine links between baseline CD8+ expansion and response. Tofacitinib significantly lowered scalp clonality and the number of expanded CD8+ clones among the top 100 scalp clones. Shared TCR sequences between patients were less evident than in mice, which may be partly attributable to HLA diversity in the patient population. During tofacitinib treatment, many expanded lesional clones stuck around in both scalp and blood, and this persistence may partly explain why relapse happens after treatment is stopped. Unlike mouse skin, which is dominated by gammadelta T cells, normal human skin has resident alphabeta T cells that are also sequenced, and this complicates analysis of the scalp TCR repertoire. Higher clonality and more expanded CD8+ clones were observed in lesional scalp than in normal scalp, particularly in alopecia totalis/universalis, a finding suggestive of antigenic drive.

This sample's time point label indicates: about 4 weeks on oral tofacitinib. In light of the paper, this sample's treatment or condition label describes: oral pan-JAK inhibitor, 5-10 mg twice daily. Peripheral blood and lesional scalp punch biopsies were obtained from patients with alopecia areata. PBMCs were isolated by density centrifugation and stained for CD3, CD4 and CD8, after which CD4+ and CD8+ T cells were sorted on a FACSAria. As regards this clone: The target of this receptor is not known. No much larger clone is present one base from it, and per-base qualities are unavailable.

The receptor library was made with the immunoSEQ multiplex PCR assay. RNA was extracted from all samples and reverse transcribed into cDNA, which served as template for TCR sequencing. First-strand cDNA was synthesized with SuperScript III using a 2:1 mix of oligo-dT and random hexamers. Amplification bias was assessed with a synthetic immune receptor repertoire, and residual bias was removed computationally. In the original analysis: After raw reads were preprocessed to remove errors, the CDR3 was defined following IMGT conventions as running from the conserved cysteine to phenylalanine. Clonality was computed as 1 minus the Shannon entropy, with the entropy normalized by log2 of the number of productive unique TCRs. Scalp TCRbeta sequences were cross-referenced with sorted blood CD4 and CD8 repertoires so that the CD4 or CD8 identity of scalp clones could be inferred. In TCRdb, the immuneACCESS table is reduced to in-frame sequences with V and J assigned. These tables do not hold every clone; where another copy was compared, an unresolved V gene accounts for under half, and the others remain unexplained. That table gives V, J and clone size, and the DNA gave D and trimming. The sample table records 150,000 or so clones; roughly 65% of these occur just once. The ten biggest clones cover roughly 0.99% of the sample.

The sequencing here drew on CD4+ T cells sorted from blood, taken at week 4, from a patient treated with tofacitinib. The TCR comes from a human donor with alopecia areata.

The CDR3: CASSFDRATDTQYF. At the DNA level, the sequence is TGTGCCAGCAGCTTTGACAGGGCCACAGATACGCAGTATTTT. The V and J segments used are TRBV7-9 and TRBJ2-3, with 7 central nucleotides matching TRBD1. Spanning cysteine to phenylalanine, the CDR3 consists of 14 amino acids. CDR3 DNA only is kept here, 42 bases in frame from base 1. According to the germline V gene (reference sequence), CDR1 reads SEHNR and CDR2 reads FQNEAQ. Clipping removes 3 bases from V and 2 bases from J, with 2 as the unmatched junction base count.